The rows below give T cell receptor beta chains drawn from one sample of a study of neurological immune-mediated disorders. TCRdb fed the 5' RACE reads into MiXCR, producing one record per CDR3 protein. This sample yields some 80,000 distinct CDR3 sequences, of which around 4.7% are seen a single time; roughly 5.6% belongs to the top ten. The source material was PBMCs. These TCRs come from a woman aged 60-75 years with multiple sclerosis. CDR3s include the opening cysteine and the closing phenylalanine or tryptophan. The D gene is left open where the match is weak. Clone sizes are shown as once, few, many, or a class for an expanded clone.

j_call clone_size d_call v_call cdr3_nt cdr3_aa
TRBJ1-5 many . TRBV5-5 TGTGCCAGCAGCTTGAACACCTATAATCAGCCCCAGCATTTT CASSLNTYNQPQHF
TRBJ2-2 many TRBD2 TRBV20-1 TGCAGTGCAAATAGAGCGGGGCCGAACACCGGGGAGCTGTTTTTT CSANRAGPNTGELFF
TRBJ1-1 many TRBD1 TRBV7-6 TGTGCCAGCAGCCCAGGGGACAGCATGAACACTGAAGCTTTCTTT CASSPGDSMNTEAFF
TRBJ2-1 many . TRBV7-2 TGTGCCAGCAGCCCGTCGGGCCTCTCCTACAATGAGCAGTTCTTC CASSPSGLSYNEQFF
TRBJ2-1 many . TRBV6-5 TGTGCCAGCAGTCGGGGAGGGGGGGTACTCAATGAGCAGTTCTTC CASSRGGGVLNEQFF
TRBJ1-1 many . TRBV10-1 TGCGCCAGCAGTGACCTGACTACGAACACTGAAGCTTTCTTT CASSDLTTNTEAFF
TRBJ2-1 many TRBD1 TRBV12-3/TRBV12-4 TGTGCCAGCAGTTTGGGACAGGGGGCTGAGCAGTTCTTC CASSLGQGAEQFF
TRBJ2-1 many . TRBV12-3/TRBV12-4 TGTGCCAGCAGCCCCACAGGGTTTGACTCCTACAATGAGCAGTTCTTC CASSPTGFDSYNEQFF
TRBJ1-6 many TRBD1 TRBV14 TGTGCCAGCTCAGGACAGGGGGCCAAATCACCCCTCCACTTT CASSGQGAKSPLHF
TRBJ2-6 many . TRBV28 TGTGCCAGCAGTAAAGGGGGAACGGGGGCCAACGTCCTGACTTTC CASSKGGTGANVLTF
TRBJ2-3 many . TRBV5-1 TGCGCCAGCAGCTTGGTTGCGAGGGGCGCAGATACGCAGTATTTT CASSLVARGADTQYF
TRBJ2-2 many . TRBV5-1 TGCGCCAGCAGCCCCCTGGGTAGCGCGAACACCGGGGAGCTGTTTTTT CASSPLGSANTGELFF
TRBJ1-3 many . TRBV5-6 TGTGCCAGCAGCGGCCTGGACGGCCGGGGAATTGGGAACACCATATATTTT CASSGLDGRGIGNTIYF
TRBJ2-1 many TRBD1 TRBV10-3 TGTGCCATCAGTGAGCCGGGACAGGGAGAAGTGCATGAGCAGTTCTTC CAISEPGQGEVHEQFF
TRBJ1-2 many TRBD1 TRBV20-1 TGCAGTGCTAGTGATACAGGGGACTATGGCTACACCTTC CSASDTGDYGYTF
TRBJ2-7 many TRBD2 TRBV7-9 TGTGCCAGCAGCCCCAGCGGGGGGATCTCCTACGAGCAGTACTTC CASSPSGGISYEQYF
TRBJ2-7 many TRBD1 TRBV12-3/TRBV12-4 TGTGCCAGCAGTAGAGGGACAGGGGGCGCAGGGCAGTACTTC CASSRGTGGAGQYF
TRBJ2-7 many . TRBV28 TGTGCAACCGGGCCCGAGGGCTACGAGCAGTACTTC CATGPEGYEQYF
TRBJ2-2 many . TRBV5-1 TGCGCCAGCAGCCCCGAAGCCGCTATCGGGGAGCTGTTTTTT CASSPEAAIGELFF
TRBJ1-1 many . TRBV7-2 TGTGCCAGCAGCTCACTAGACAGGAACACTGAAGCTTTCTTT CASSSLDRNTEAFF
TRBJ1-3 many . TRBV5-1 TGCGCCAGCAGCCTGGGAGATGGAAACACCATATATTTT CASSLGDGNTIYF
TRBJ2-3 many TRBD1 TRBV28 TGTGCCAGCAGTCCCGGCGGGACAGGGGTCACAGATACGCAGTATTTT CASSPGGTGVTDTQYF
TRBJ1-4 many . TRBV5-1 TGCGCCAGCAGCTTGGCCGGGGCTAATGAAAAACTGTTTTTT CASSLAGANEKLFF
TRBJ2-7 many . TRBV12-3/TRBV12-4 TGTGCCAGCAGCCAACCAGGGCTCCGTCGCGAGCAGTACTTC CASSQPGLRREQYF
TRBJ2-2 many . TRBV12-3/TRBV12-4 TGTGCCAGCTACCCATGGGAGAACACCGGGGAGCTGTTTTTT CASYPWENTGELFF
TRBJ1-5 many . TRBV29-1 TGCAGCGCAGGGGACCCGAATCAGCCCCAGCATTTT CSAGDPNQPQHF
TRBJ2-7 many . TRBV5-1 TGCGCCAGCAGCTTGAATGGGGGGTCCTCCCCAAACGAGCAGTACTTC CASSLNGGSSPNEQYF
TRBJ1-4 many TRBD1 TRBV7-9 TGTGCCAGCAGGCGACAGGGTTGGGAAAAACTGTTTTTT CASRRQGWEKLFF
TRBJ1-1 many . TRBV20-1 TGCAGTGCTAGAGCGGGTGGGGCAGGGGAAGCTTTCTTT CSARAGGAGEAFF
TRBJ2-7 many . TRBV20-1 TGCAGTGGCGGGACCCTGAACGAGCAGTACTTC CSGGTLNEQYF
TRBJ1-5 many . TRBV20-1 TGCAGTGCTAGATCTACAGCCCATAGCAATCAGCCCCAGCATTTT CSARSTAHSNQPQHF
TRBJ2-7 many . TRBV4-2 TGTGCCAGCAGCCATCGAGACAGGAGCCTATACGAGCAGTACTTC CASSHRDRSLYEQYF
TRBJ1-5 many TRBD1 TRBV10-3 TGTGCCATCAGTGAGTCGGGACAGGGCAATCAGCCCCAGCATTTT CAISESGQGNQPQHF
TRBJ2-3 many . TRBV5-6 TGTGCCAGCAGCTCTGGTTTGGACACAGATACGCAGTATTTT CASSSGLDTDTQYF
TRBJ2-5 many . TRBV20-1 TGCAGTGCTAGAGATTGGGGAACTTGGGGAGAGACCCAGTACTTC CSARDWGTWGETQYF
TRBJ1-5 many TRBD1 TRBV5-5 TGTGCCAGCAGCGCCGGGACAGGGGCGAATCAGCCCCAGCATTTT CASSAGTGANQPQHF
TRBJ1-2 few . TRBV25-1 TGTGCCAGCAGTGAATACTTAGGAATTAAGAATGGCTACACCTTC CASSEYLGIKNGYTF
TRBJ2-5 many TRBD1 TRBV7-9 TGTGCCAGCAGCTTGTCCGGACAGGCACAAGAGACCCAGTACTTC CASSLSGQAQETQYF
TRBJ1-2 many TRBD1 TRBV10-2 TGCGCCAGCAGGGACTCCGGGACAGGGAGCTATGGCTACACCTTC CASRDSGTGSYGYTF
TRBJ1-2 many . TRBV12-3/TRBV12-4 TGTGCCAGCAGTTTTTTGACAAACTCGGTAAACTATGGCTACACCTTC CASSFLTNSVNYGYTF
TRBJ1-4 many . TRBV5-1 TGCGCCAGCAGCTTGGGCAGGGTAACTGAAAAACTGTTTTTT CASSLGRVTEKLFF
TRBJ1-5 many TRBD1 TRBV2 TGTGCCAGCACAGGACAGGGGGCGAGCAATCAGCCCCAGCATTTT CASTGQGASNQPQHF
TRBJ2-3 many TRBD1 TRBV12-3/TRBV12-4 TGTGCCAGCAGTTTAGGGACAGGCGGGTGGATAGATACGCAGTATTTT CASSLGTGGWIDTQYF
TRBJ2-7 many TRBD1 TRBV6-5 TGTGCCAGCAGTTTACAGGGGCTATCCTACGAGCAGTACTTC CASSLQGLSYEQYF
TRBJ1-2 many TRBD1 TRBV10-3 TGTGCCATCAGAAAATTACAGGGGGCGCGTGGCTACACCTTC CAIRKLQGARGYTF
TRBJ2-1 many TRBD1 TRBV20-1 TGCAGTGCTAGGTGGACAGGGGGAAACAATGAGCAGTTCTTC CSARWTGGNNEQFF
TRBJ2-2 many TRBD2 TRBV5-1 TGCGCCAGCAGCGTGACCCCGGGACTAGCGGGGGAAGGAGCCGGGGAGCTGTTTTTT CASSVTPGLAGEGAGELFF
TRBJ2-7 many . TRBV7-7 TGTGCCAGCAGCCCGGGACAAAATTCCTACGAGCAGTACTTC CASSPGQNSYEQYF
TRBJ2-7 many TRBD1 TRBV25-1 TGTGCCAGCAGTGAATATGGCAGGACAGGGACCTACGAGCAGTACTTC CASSEYGRTGTYEQYF
TRBJ1-2 many . TRBV29-1 TGCAGCGTTGAAGGCACCAGTTATGGCTACACCTTC CSVEGTSYGYTF
TRBJ2-5 many . TRBV7-9 TGTGCCAGCAGCTTAGCGGGGACAGAGACCCAGTACTTC CASSLAGTETQYF
TRBJ2-2 many . TRBV7-8 TGTGCCAGCAGCTTAATGGGACAAGACACCGGGGAGCTGTTTTTT CASSLMGQDTGELFF
TRBJ2-1 many TRBD2 TRBV12-3/TRBV12-4 TGTGCCAGCAACCCAAGGACTAGCGGGGGGGATGAGCAGTTCTTC CASNPRTSGGDEQFF
TRBJ1-1 few . TRBV5-5 TGTGCCAGCAGCTGGGGGACGGGGAACACTGAAGCTTTCTTT CASSWGTGNTEAFF
TRBJ1-2 many . TRBV6-2/TRBV6-3 TGTGCCAGCAGTTACTTTGGGGGCTCCCCGCATGGCTACACCTTC CASSYFGGSPHGYTF
TRBJ2-3 many . TRBV29-1 TGCAGCGTTGAATACGGGGGCCGGGATACGCAGTATTTT CSVEYGGRDTQYF